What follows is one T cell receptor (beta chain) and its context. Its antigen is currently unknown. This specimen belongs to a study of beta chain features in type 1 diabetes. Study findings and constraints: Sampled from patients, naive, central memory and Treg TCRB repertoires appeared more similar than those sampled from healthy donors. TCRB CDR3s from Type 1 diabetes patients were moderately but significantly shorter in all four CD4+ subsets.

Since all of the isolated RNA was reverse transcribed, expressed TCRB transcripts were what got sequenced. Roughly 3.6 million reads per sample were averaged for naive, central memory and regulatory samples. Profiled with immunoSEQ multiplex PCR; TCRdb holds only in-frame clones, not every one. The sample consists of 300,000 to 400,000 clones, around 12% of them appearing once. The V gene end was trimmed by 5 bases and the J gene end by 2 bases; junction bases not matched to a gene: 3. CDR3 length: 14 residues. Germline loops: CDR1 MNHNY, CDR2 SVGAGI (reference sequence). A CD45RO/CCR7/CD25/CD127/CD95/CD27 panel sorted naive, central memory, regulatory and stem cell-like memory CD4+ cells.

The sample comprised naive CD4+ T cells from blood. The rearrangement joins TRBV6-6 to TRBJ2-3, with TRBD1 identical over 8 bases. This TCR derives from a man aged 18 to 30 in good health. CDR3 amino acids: CASSGTGYTDTQYF. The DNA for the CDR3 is TGTGCCAGCAGTGGGACAGGCTACACAGATACGCAGTATTTT.